The 24 T cell receptor beta chains presented below share a single source sample, sequenced in a study of blood T cell repertoires in COVID-19. The assay was immunoSEQ multiplex PCR, and TCRdb's table has in-frame clones only and misses some. The profile shows 61,000 or so clones, approximately 79% of them singletons. Sequenced input: peripheral blood. The receptors here all came from an older woman with acute or convalescent COVID-19.

The chain recombines TRBV10-3 with TRBJ2-5, with D maybe TRBD1 (5 bases). Trimming pared 11 bases from V and 1 base from J, leaving 14 bases between. The CDR3 spans 13 residues. CDR1 is ENHRY, CDR2 SYGVKD, per germline. DNA for the CDR3: TGTGCCGCCAGGACATTGCCCCAAGAGACCCAGTACTTC. Translating gives CAARTLPQETQYF.

The rearrangement uses TRBV5-1 and TRBJ1-2; 7 bases match TRBD1. Germline CDR1 is SGHRS and CDR2 is YFSETQ. The CDR3 length is 13 residues. J lost 6 bases, V lost 4 bases, and 6 bases had no gene match. CDR3 DNA: TGCGCCAGCAGCGTGGGACAGAGGAATGGCTACACCTTC. Protein sequence: CASSVGQRNGYTF.

The chain links TRBV7-3 to TRBJ2-5; 7 bases map to TRBD2. Germline CDR1 SGHTA, CDR2 FQGTGA. V shed 4 bases and J 5 bases; nucleotides not matched to a gene: 4. The CDR3 covers 13 residues. For the CDR3, the DNA is TGTGCCAGCAGCTGGATGGGAGGGGAGACCCAGTACTTC. Protein sequence: CASSWMGGETQYF. Full variable domain (remainder filled in from reference TRBV7-3 and TRBJ2-5): GAGVSQTPSNKVTEKGKYVELRCDPISGHTALYWYRQSLGQGPEFLIYFQGTGAADDSGLPNDRFFAVRPEGSVSTLKIQRTERGDSAVYLCASSWMGGETQYFGPGTRLLVL.

The chain carries TRBV5-1 and TRBJ1-2, with D tentatively TRBD1 (6 bases). V was clipped by 4 bases and J by 2 bases, with 12 bases between them. Germline CDR1 and CDR2: SGHRS and YFSETQ. The CDR3 totals 14 residues. The CDR3 DNA reads TGCGCCAGCAGCGCAAATACAGGGAACTATGGCTACACCTTC. Its translation is CASSANTGNYGYTF.

This chain connects TRBV10-1 to TRBJ2-2, with 9 bases aligning to TRBD1. The germline CDR1 and CDR2 sequences are WNHNN and SYGVQD (reference sequence). This CDR3 comprises 16 residues. After removal of 10 bases from V and 5 bases from J, the junction contained 14 bases not matched to a gene. The CDR3 protein is CATMRAGTGITGELFF. Written as DNA, the CDR3 is TGCGCCACCATGAGGGCCGGGACAGGGATTACCGGGGAGCTGTTTTTT.

This chain links TRBV5-1 with TRBJ2-2; tentative D call: TRBD2 (6 bases). CDR1 and CDR2 from the germline V gene are SGHRS and YFSETQ. Trimming took 0 bases from V and 1 from J, leaving 10 bases between them. The CDR3 spans 16 residues. The CDR3 DNA sequence: TGCGCCAGCAGCTTGGCCGCGGGGCTGAACACCGGGGAGCTGTTTTTT. Translating gives CASSLAAGLNTGELFF.

CDR3 nucleotides: TGTGCCAGCAACAGACAGGGGAACACTGAAGCTTTCTTT. Amino acids: CASNRQGNTEAFF. This chain joins TRBV2 and TRBJ1-1, with 7 nucleotides matching TRBD1. This CDR3 has 13 residues. Germline V gene lookup returns CDR1 SNHLY and CDR2 FYNNEI. The ends lost 7 bases at V and 1 base at J; junction bases unmatched: 3.

The rearrangement links TRBV11-2 to TRBJ1-5, with D tentatively TRBD1 (6 bases). CDR1 SGHAT and CDR2 FQNNGV come from the germline V gene. Trimming stripped 0 bases from V and 7 bases from J, with 7 bases between. This CDR3 spans 13 amino acids. CDR3 amino acids: CASSLDRGQPQHF. The CDR3 region has the DNA TGTGCCAGCAGCTTAGACAGGGGCCAGCCCCAGCATTTT.

V is TRBV5-1 and J is TRBJ2-7, with D possibly TRBD2 on 5 matching bases. Trimming left V 3 bases short and J 5 bases short, with 15 bases between. The germline V gene encodes CDR1 SGHRS and CDR2 YFSETQ. CDR3 size: 14 residues. The CDR3 loop reads CASSSGELTHEQYF. The CDR3 bases are TGCGCCAGCAGCTCTGGGGAGTTGACCCACGAGCAGTACTTC.

The gene calls are TRBV2 and TRBJ2-1, with 9 bases that match TRBD2. J gave up 2 bases and V 3 bases, and 5 bases lay outside the gene matches. Germline lookup yields CDR1 SNHLY and CDR2 FYNNEI. The CDR3 spans 16 residues. The CDR3 DNA sequence: TGTGCCAGCAGTGAGGAGGCGGGGGGGCCCTACAATGAGCAGTTCTTC. As protein: CASSEEAGGPYNEQFF.

V and J are TRBV11-2 and TRBJ2-7; no firm D call. The CDR3 is made up of 16 amino acids. CDR1 and CDR2 from the germline V gene are SGHAT and FQNNGV. Trimming took off 5 bases at V and 2 bases at J, with 19 bases between the two ends. CDR3 protein: CASSPRMRKKTYEQYF. CDR3 coding DNA: TGTGCCAGCAGCCCCCGGATGAGGAAAAAGACCTACGAGCAGTACTTC. The full variable domain, its missing parts supplied by reference TRBV11-2 and TRBJ2-7, is EAGVAQSPRYKIIEKRQSVAFWCNPISGHATLYWYQQILGQGPKLLIQFQNNGVVDDSQLPKDRFSAERLKGVDSTLKIQPAKLEDSAVYLCASSPRMRKKTYEQYFGPGTRLTVT.

This sequence joins TRBV29-1 and TRBJ2-7; 7 bases fit TRBD1. The CDR3 totals 15 residues. Trimming cost V 5 bases and J 1 base; bases outside gene matches: 11. Germline assignment: CDR1 SQVTM and CDR2 ANQGSEA. The CDR3, as DNA: TGCAGCGTTATGACCGGGACAGATCTTTCCTACGAGCAGTACTTC. It encodes CSVMTGTDLSYEQYF.

The chain recombines TRBV11-3 with TRBJ2-5; 15 bases are shared with TRBD2. In germline, CDR1 is SGHNT, CDR2 YENEEA. With 5 bases clipped from V and 5 bases from J, the junction kept 6 bases outside the gene matches. The CDR3 loop spans 16 amino acids. The CDR3 loop reads CASSPRTSGGAETQYF. The CDR3, as DNA: TGTGCCAGCAGCCCTAGGACTAGCGGGGGGGCGGAGACCCAGTACTTC. Variable domain in full (rest from reference TRBV11-3 and TRBJ2-5): EAGVVQSPRYKIIEKKQPVAFWCNPISGHNTLYWYLQNLGQGPELLIRYENEEAVDDSQLPKDRFSAERLKGVDSTLKIQPAELGDSAVYLCASSPRTSGGAETQYFGPGTRLLVL.

This clone is a singleton in its sample. The CDR3 DNA reads TGTGCCACCAGCAGAGACACGGGCGGGGAGCTGTTTTTT. This encodes CATSRDTGGELFF. V usage is TRBV15 and J usage is TRBJ2-2; no clear D gene. This CDR3 spans 13 amino acids. The germline gives CDR1 LNHNV, CDR2 YYDKDF (reference sequence). V was trimmed by 0 bases and J by 7 bases, leaving 6 bases between them.

This chain joins TRBV24-1 and TRBJ2-3; D perhaps matches TRBD1 (5 bases). CDR1 and CDR2 from the germline V gene are KGHDR and SFDVKD. V lost 9 bases and J 1 base, leaving 16 bases between the germline ends. CDR3 length: 15 amino acids. The CDR3 here is CATEITDNGTDTQYF. CDR3 coding DNA: TGTGCCACCGAGATTACGGACAATGGCACAGATACGCAGTATTTT.

The V call is TRBV7-6, the J call TRBJ2-3; TRBD1 agrees at 12 bases. Germline CDR1 reads SGHVS; CDR2 reads FNYEAQ. V lost 5 bases and J lost 4; bases outside the gene matches: 7. This CDR3 has 16 residues. The CDR3 DNA reads TGTGCCAGCAGCGACGCCGGGACAGGGGGCGCAGATACGCAGTATTTT. This translates into CASSDAGTGGADTQYF.

The chain employs TRBV25-1 and TRBJ2-3; maybe TRBD2 (6 bases). The CDR3 covers 16 residues. Per the germline V gene, CDR1 is MGHDK and CDR2 is SYGVNS. V lost 5 bases and J lost 1, with 16 bases in between. The CDR3 is CASSSPRDSRTDTQYF. As DNA, the CDR3 is TGTGCCAGCAGTTCCCCCCGGGACTCACGCACAGATACGCAGTATTTT.

The chain has TRBV7-8 and TRBJ1-1, with D possibly being TRBD1 (6 bases). Germline values: CDR1 SGHVS, CDR2 FQNEAQ. V shed 5 bases and J shed 11 bases, with 21 bases lying between them. CDR3 length equals 14 residues. The CDR3 DNA sequence: TGTGCCAGCAGCCCAAGGCGTAGACAGGATACGGCTTTCTTT. Translating gives CASSPRRRQDTAFF.

The chain recombines TRBV28 with TRBJ1-2; 9 nucleotides line up with TRBD1. Germline V CDR1 and CDR2: MDHEN, SYDVKM. V lost 6 bases, J lost 7 bases, and 12 bases stayed unmatched. The CDR3 consists of 15 residues. As DNA, the CDR3 is TGTGCCAGCAGAGCCCAAAACCTGGGACAGGGTGGCTACACCTTC. It codes for CASRAQNLGQGGYTF.

The rearrangement links TRBV28 to TRBJ1-2; D unresolved. Germline values: CDR1 MDHEN, CDR2 SYDVKM. The CDR3 is 15 amino acids. Trimming took 2 bases from V and 0 from J, leaving 10 bases between them. CDR3 residues: CASSLTRISNYGYTF. CDR3 in DNA: TGTGCCAGCAGTTTAACCAGGATATCTAACTATGGCTACACCTTC.

The rearrangement joins TRBV6-5 to TRBJ2-6; no definite D call. V was cut by 0 bases and J by 3 bases, with 3 bases left in between. Per germline, CDR1 MNHEY and CDR2 SVGAGI. There are 14 residues in the CDR3. DNA for the CDR3: TGTGCCAGCAGTTACTCCTATGGGGCCAACGTCCTGACTTTC. Translated: CASSYSYGANVLTF.

The chain carries TRBV15 and TRBJ2-3; 8 bases match TRBD2. Germline values: CDR1 LNHNV, CDR2 YYDKDF (reference sequence). The V gene end was trimmed by 3 bases and the J gene end by 4 bases; junction bases not matched to a gene: 6. CDR3 size: 15 residues. CDR3 sequence: CATSRESGGPDTQYF. CDR3 bases: TGTGCCACCAGCAGGGAAAGCGGGGGACCAGATACGCAGTATTTT.

This chain links TRBV6-5 with TRBJ2-2; possibly TRBD2 for D (5 bases). Trimming removed 8 bases from V and 5 bases from J, with 9 bases in between. Germline V gene sequence: CDR1 MNHEY, CDR2 SVGAGI. The CDR3 contains 12 residues. The CDR3 region has the DNA TGTGCCAGCCCTAGCTGGACCGGGGAGCTGTTTTTT. This gives the protein CASPSWTGELFF.

This chain uses TRBV2 with TRBJ2-7; 9 bases are a match to TRBD1. This CDR3 has 14 residues. J was trimmed by 4 bases and V by 6 bases; bases with no gene match: 7. From germline, CDR1 is SNHLY and CDR2 FYNNEI. As DNA, the CDR3 is TGTGCCAGCAGCGGGACAGGGTGGGAATACGAGCAGTACTTC. Translating gives CASSGTGWEYEQYF. Together with reference TRBV2 and TRBJ2-7, the CDR3 gives the full variable domain: EPEVTQTPSHQVTQMGQEVILRCVPISNHLYFYWYRQILGQKVEFLVSFYNNEISEKSEIFDDQFSVERPDGSNFTLKIRSTKLEDSAMYFCASSGTGWEYEQYFGPGTRLTVT.